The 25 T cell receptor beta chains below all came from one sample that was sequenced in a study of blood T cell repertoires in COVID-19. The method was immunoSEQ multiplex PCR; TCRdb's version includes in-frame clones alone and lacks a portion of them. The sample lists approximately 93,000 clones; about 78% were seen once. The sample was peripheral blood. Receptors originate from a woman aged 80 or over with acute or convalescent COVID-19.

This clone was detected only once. CDR3 nucleotides: TGTGCCAGCAGTCCAAGGGACAGGGGCGAGCAGTACTTC. It yields the protein CASSPRDRGEQYF. J is TRBJ2-7 and V is TRBV9; TRBD1 agrees at 10 bases. Germline CDR1 SGDLS, CDR2 YYNGEE. The CDR3 consists of 13 residues. Trimming at V came to 5 bases and at J to 6 bases, leaving 5 bases not matched to a gene.

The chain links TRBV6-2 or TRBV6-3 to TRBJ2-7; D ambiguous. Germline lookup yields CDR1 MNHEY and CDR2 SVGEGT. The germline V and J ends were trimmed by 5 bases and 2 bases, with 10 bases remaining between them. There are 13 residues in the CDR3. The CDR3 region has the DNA TGTGCCAGCAGTGATCCAGGAACCTACGAGCAGTACTTC. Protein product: CASSDPGTYEQYF.

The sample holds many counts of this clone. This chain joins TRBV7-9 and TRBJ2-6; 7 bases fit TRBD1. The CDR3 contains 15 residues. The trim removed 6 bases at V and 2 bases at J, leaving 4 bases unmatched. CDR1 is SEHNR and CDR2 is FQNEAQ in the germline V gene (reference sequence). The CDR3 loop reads CASSTQGAGANVLTF. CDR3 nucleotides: TGTGCCAGCAGTACCCAGGGGGCTGGGGCCAACGTCCTGACTTTC.

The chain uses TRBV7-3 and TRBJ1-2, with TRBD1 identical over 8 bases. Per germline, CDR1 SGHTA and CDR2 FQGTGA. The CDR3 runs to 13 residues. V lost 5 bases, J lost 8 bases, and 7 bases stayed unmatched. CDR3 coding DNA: TGTGCCAGCAGCGTCGGACAGGGTTTGGGCTACACCTTC. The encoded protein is CASSVGQGLGYTF.

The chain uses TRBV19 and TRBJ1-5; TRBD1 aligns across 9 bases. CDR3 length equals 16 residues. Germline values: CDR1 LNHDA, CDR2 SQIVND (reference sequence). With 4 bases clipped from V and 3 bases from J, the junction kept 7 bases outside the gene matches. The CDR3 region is CASSKGTGHINQPQHF. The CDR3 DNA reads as TGTGCCAGTAGTAAGGGGACAGGGCACATCAATCAGCCCCAGCATTTT.

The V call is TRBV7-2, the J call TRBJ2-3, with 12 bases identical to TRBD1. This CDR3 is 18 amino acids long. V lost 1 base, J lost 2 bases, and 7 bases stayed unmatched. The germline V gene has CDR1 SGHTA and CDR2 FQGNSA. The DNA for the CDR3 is TGTGCCAGCAGCTTAGTATTCTGGGGACAGGGGGCCACAGATACGCAGTATTTT. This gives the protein CASSLVFWGQGATDTQYF.

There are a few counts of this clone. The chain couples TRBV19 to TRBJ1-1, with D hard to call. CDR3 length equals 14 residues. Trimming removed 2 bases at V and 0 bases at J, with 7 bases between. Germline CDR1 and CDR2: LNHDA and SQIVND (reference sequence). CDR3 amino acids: CASSIFGVNTEAFF. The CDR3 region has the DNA TGTGCCAGTAGTATATTTGGAGTGAACACTGAAGCTTTCTTT.

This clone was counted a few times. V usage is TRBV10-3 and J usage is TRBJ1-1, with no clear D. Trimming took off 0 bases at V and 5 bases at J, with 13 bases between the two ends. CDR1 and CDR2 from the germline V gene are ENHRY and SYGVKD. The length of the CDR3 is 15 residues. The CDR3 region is CAISESAVRRTEAFF. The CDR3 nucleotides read TGTGCCATCAGTGAGTCGGCCGTACGCAGGACTGAAGCTTTCTTT.

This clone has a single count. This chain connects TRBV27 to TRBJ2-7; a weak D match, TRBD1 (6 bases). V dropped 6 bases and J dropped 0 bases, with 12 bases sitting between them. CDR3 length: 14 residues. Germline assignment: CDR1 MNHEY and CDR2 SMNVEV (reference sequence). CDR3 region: CASRGTGSSYEQYF. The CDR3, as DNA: TGTGCCAGCAGAGGAACAGGGAGCTCCTACGAGCAGTACTTC.

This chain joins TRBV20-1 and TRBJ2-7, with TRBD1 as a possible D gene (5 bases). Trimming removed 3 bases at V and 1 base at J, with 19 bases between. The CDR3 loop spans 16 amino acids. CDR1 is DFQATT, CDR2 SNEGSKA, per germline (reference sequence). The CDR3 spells CSASIRGQDMSYEQYF. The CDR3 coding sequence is TGCAGTGCTAGTATAAGGGGCCAAGACATGTCCTACGAGCAGTACTTC.

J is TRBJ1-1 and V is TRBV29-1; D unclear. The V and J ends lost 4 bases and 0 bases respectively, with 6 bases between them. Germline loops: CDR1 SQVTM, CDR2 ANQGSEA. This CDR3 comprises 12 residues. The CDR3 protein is CSVGHMNTEAFF. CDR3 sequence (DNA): TGCAGCGTTGGCCACATGAACACTGAAGCTTTCTTT. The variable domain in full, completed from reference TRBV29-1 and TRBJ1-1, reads SAVISQKPSRDICQRGTSLTIQCQVDSQVTMMFWYRQQPGQSLTLIATANQGSEATYESGFVIDKFPISRPNLTFSTLTVSNMSPEDSSIYLCSVGHMNTEAFFGQGTRLTVV.

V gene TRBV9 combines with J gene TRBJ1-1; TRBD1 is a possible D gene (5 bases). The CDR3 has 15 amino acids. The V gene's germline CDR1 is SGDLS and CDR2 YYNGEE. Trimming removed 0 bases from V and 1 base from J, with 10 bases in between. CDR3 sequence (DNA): TGTGCCAGCAGCGTAGGGGCAGGGCCGAACACTGAAGCTTTCTTT. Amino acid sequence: CASSVGAGPNTEAFF.

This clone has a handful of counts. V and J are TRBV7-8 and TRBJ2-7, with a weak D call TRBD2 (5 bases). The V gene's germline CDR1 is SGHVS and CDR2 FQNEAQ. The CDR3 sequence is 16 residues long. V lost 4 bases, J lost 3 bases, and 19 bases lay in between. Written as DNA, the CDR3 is TGTGCCAGCAGCTCGTTACTAGATTCCGGCTTCTACGAGCAGTACTTC. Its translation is CASSSLLDSGFYEQYF.

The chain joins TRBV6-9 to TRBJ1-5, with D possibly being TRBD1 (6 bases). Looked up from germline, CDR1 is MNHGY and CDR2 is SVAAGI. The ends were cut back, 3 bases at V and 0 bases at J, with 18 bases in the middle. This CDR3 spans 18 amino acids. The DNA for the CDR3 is TGTGCCAGCAGTTACCCGGCCACAGGGCCCTTTAGCAATCAGCCCCAGCATTTT. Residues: CASSYPATGPFSNQPQHF.

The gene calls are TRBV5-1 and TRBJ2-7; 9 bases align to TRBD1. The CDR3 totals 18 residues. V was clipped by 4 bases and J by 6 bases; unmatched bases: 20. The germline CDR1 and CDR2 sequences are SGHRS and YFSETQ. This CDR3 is CASSPFLRDRVPPREQYF. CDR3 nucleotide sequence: TGCGCCAGCAGCCCCTTCCTCCGGGACAGGGTTCCCCCGCGCGAGCAGTACTTC. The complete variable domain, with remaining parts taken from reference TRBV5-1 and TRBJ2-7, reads KAGVTQTPRYLIKTRGQQVTLSCSPISGHRSVSWYQQTPGQGLQFLFEYFSETQRNKGNFPGRFSGRQFSNSRSEMNVSTLELGDSALYLCASSPFLRDRVPPREQYFGPGTRLTVT.

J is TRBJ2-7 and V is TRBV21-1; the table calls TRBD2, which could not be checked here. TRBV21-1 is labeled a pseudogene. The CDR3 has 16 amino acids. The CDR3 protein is CASSIKLAGGRIEQYF. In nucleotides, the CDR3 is TGTGCCAGCAGCATTAAACTAGCGGGGGGCCGGATCGAGCAGTACTTC.

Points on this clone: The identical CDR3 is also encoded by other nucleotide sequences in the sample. CDR3 residues: CASSPGGGANGGELFF. CDR3 coding DNA: TGTGCCAGCAGCCCAGGCGGGGGGGCTAATGGCGGGGAGCTGTTTTTT. The chain employs TRBV7-3 and TRBJ2-2, with 9 bases fitting TRBD2. The CDR3 is 16 residues long. V trimming: 5 bases; J trimming: 7 bases; junction bases outside the gene matches: 11. Germline V lookup: CDR1 SGHTA, CDR2 FQGTGA.

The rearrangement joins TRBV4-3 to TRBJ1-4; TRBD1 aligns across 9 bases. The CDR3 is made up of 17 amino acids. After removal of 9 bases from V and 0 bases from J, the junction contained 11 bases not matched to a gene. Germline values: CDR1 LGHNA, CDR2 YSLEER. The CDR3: CASSDRGKLTTNEKLFF. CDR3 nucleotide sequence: TGCGCCAGTTCGGACAGGGGCAAGCTCACAACTAATGAAAAACTGTTTTTT.

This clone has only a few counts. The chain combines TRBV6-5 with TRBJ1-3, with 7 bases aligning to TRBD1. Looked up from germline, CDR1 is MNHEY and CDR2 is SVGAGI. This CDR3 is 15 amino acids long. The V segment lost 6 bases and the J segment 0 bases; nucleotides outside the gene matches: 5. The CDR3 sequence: CASRGGQSSGNTIYF. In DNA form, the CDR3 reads TGTGCCAGCAGGGGGGGACAGAGCTCTGGAAACACCATATATTTT.

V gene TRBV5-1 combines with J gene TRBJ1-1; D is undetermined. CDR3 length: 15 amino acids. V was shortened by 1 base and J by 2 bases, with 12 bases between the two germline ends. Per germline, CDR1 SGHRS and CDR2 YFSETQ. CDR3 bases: TGCGCCAGCAGCTTGCTGGGCAGCCAAAACACTGAAGCTTTCTTT. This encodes CASSLLGSQNTEAFF.

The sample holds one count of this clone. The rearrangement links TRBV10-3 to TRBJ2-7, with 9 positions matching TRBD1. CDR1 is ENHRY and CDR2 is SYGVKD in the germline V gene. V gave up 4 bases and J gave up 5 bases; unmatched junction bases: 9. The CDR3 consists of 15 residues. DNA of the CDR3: TGTGCCATCAGTGGGGACAGGGCAAGTGAACACGAGCAGTACTTC. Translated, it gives CAISGDRASEHEQYF.

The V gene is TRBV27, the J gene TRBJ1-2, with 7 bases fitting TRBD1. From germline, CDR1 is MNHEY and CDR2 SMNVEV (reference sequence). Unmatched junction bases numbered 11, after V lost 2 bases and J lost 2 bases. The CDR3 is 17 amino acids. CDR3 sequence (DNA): TGTGCCAGCAGTTTAGAGTACCCCGGGACAGACAACTATGGCTACACCTTC. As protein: CASSLEYPGTDNYGYTF.

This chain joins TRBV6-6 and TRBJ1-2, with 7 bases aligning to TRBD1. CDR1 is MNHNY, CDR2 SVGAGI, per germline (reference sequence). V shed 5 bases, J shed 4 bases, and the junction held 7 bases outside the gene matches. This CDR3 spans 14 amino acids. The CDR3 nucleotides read TGTGCCAGCAGTCCTACCCGGGACAGCTATGGCTACACCTTC. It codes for CASSPTRDSYGYTF.

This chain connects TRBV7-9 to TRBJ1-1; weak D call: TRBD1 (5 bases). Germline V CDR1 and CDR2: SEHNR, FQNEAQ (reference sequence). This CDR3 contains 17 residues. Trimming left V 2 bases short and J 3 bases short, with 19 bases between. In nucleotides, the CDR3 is TGTGCCAGCAGCTTATGGGCAGGGAGGGATCGGGACACTGAAGCTTTCTTT. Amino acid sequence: CASSLWAGRDRDTEAFF.

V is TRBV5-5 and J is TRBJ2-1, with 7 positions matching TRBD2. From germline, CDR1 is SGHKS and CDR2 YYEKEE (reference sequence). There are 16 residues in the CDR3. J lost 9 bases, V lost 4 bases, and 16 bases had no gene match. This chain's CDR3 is CASSVRGTTGTAEQFF. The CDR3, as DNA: TGTGCCAGCAGCGTCCGCGGGACTACGGGGACTGCTGAGCAGTTCTTC.